This T cell receptor (beta chain) was profiled in a study of CXCR3-negative and CXCR3-positive naive CD8 T cells. Overall study findings and caveats: When CXCR3-positive naive cells were set against CXCR3-negative naive cells, the former had more hydrophobic TRB CDR3s.

Among CD8+ T cells, naive ones were CD45RO-CCR7+CD27+CD95-. Concerning this clonotype: What it recognizes is unknown.

TRB cDNA was prepared as libraries by UMI-labeled 5' RACE. TCRdb reanalyzed the 5' RACE reads and collapses them to one entry per CDR3 protein, without DNA. This listing includes 20,000 to 30,000 distinct CDR3 sequences. Germline assignment: CDR1 SEHNR and CDR2 FQNEAQ (reference sequence). The CDR3 spans 15 residues. This chain uses TRBV7-9 with TRBJ1-2; TCRdb's D call, TRBD1, is unchecked because there is no DNA. The specimen sequenced was naive CXCR3- CD8+ T cells from blood. Subset given: CD45RO-CCR7+CD27+CD95- naive CD8+ T cells lacking CXCR3 (TNR3-). The source is a human donor in good health. Some clones in this sample may be carry-over from other donors' samples. CDR3 loop: CASSLIDPAPGSYTF.